This T cell receptor (beta chain) was captured by sequencing in a study of T cell responses to AZD1222 COVID-19 vaccine. Broader study findings: Repertoire sampling was restricted to post-peak T cell response timepoints.

Comment on this clone: Its antigen is currently unknown.

The method was immunoSEQ multiplex PCR; TCRdb's version includes in-frame clones alone and lacks a portion of them. Of 250,000 to 300,000 clones detected, 94% appear once; the ten largest clones hold less than 0.65%. This CDR3 region has 17 residues. Germline CDR1 reads MGHRA; CDR2 reads YSYEKL. V gave up 6 bases and J gave up 1 base; unmatched junction bases: 12. Sequenced here: peripheral blood, sampled 28 days after the second AZD1222 dose. The chain couples TRBV4-1 to TRBJ2-1, with TRBD2 matching 7 bases. This TCR was sampled from an adult who received the AZD1222 COVID-19 vaccine. The CDR3 loop is CASRRSPTSQSYNEQFF. CDR3 nucleotide sequence: TGCGCCAGCAGGCGATCCCCGACTAGCCAATCCTACAATGAGCAGTTCTTC.